This TCR beta chain was obtained from a study of T cell changes during pregnancy in multiple sclerosis. Germline V gives CDR1 MDHEN, CDR2 SYDVKM. CDR3 length: 14 residues. The J segment lost 3 bases and the V segment lost 5 bases, leaving 7 bases of the junction unmatched. Only in-frame clones appear in the TCRdb table, and some are missing; sequencing was by immunoSEQ multiplex PCR. The data show around 70,000 clones, approximately 92% seen once. V and J are TRBV28 and TRBJ2-7; 7 bases align to TRBD1. The origin of this receptor is a female donor in good health, enrolled as a control in a pregnancy study. The material sequenced was peripheral blood, taken after pregnancy. The CDR3 region is CASSQRQGIYEQYF. The CDR3 coding sequence is TGTGCCAGCAGTCAAAGACAGGGTATCTACGAGCAGTACTTC.